The entry that follows covers one T cell receptor beta chain sequence. V trimming: 6 bases; J trimming: 0 bases; junction bases outside the gene matches: 4. CDR3 size: 15 residues. Germline assignment: CDR1 LNHDA and CDR2 SQIVND (reference sequence). Source study methods: Scientists estimated how many nucleated cells there were by amplifying reference gene primers. Assay used: immunoSEQ multiplex PCR; TCRdb lists only in-frame clones, some missing. Clone size and the V and J calls come from that table; the DNA yielded D and trimming. Of 250,000 to 350,000 clones listed, more than 75% are singletons. The sample comes from a study of blood T cell repertoires in COVID-19. Study as a whole: Whether acute or convalescent, the COVID-19 samples came from the United States, Italy and Spain. T cells, B-cell-depleted T cells, or PBMCs provided the cDNA or gDNA that served as material.

The V call is TRBV19, the J call TRBJ2-2, with 7 positions matching TRBD1. Sample: peripheral blood. The sequence was collected from a woman under 40 who had recovered from COVID-19. CDR3 residues: CASRIGTANTGELFF. The CDR3 nucleotides read TGTGCCAGTAGGATCGGGACAGCGAACACCGGGGAGCTGTTTTTT. The complete variable domain, with remaining parts taken from reference TRBV19 and TRBJ2-2, reads DGGITQSPKYLFRKEGQNVTLSCEQNLNHDAMYWYRQDPGQGLRLIYYSQIVNDFQKGDIAEGYSVSREKKESFPLTVTSAQKNPTAFYLCASRIGTANTGELFFGEGSRLTVL.